This T cell receptor (beta chain) was identified during a study of blood T cell repertoires in COVID-19. The protocol was immunoSEQ multiplex PCR, while the TCRdb copy is restricted to in-frame clones and leaves out a portion. This table holds 200,000 to 250,000 clones, 88% found once. This CDR3 is built from 13 residues. V lost 0 bases, J lost 7 bases, and 13 bases lay in between. Germline values: CDR1 SQVTM, CDR2 ANQGSEA. Sequencing used PBMCs or T cells enriched from blood (not recorded which). This receptor was identified in a woman aged 25 to 45 who had recovered from COVID-19. V and J are TRBV29-1 and TRBJ2-7; TRBD2 is a possible D gene (5 bases). CDR3 sequence: CSVEEYSGEEQYF. The CDR3 coding sequence is TGCAGCGTTGAAGAGTACAGCGGTGAAGAGCAGTACTTC.